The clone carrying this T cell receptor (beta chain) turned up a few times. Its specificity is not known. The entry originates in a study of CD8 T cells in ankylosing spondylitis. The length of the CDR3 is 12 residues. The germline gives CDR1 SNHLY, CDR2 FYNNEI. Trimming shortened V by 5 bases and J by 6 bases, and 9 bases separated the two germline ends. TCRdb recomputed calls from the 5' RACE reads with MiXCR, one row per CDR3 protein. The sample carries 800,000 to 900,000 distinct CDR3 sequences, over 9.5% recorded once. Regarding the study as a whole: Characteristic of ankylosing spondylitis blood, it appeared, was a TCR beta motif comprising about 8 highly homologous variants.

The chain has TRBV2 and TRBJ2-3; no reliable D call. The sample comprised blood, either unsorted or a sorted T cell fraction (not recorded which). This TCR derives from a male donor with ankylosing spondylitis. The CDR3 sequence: CASSIRDDTQYF. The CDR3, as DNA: TGTGCCAGCAGTATCCGAGACGATACGCAGTATTTT.